This T cell receptor beta chain emerged from a study of T cells in Graves' hyperthyroidism and ophthalmopathy. Newly diagnosed hyperthyroidism patients aged 18 to 65 years had disease lasting under 2 months. TCR beta CDR3 region amplification was performed from RNA transcripts. TCR CDR3 underwent first-round RT-PCR with the HTBI primer set. MiXCR was run by TCRdb on the multiplex PCR reads, yielding one entry per CDR3 protein. Among about 840,000 distinct CDR3 sequences, 35% to 45% were seen once, and the ten largest hold roughly 8.3%. On this clonotype: A read error may be the cause here, since a much bigger clone is one base away.

This CDR3 comprises 16 residues. Germline loops: CDR1 SGHAT, CDR2 FQDESV (reference sequence). The chain links TRBV11-1 to TRBJ1-5; D unclear. The material sequenced was blood. This receptor was taken from a man younger than 35 with Graves' hyperthyroidism. CDR3 nucleotide sequence: TGTGCCAGCACACCCCACCGAGGGAATAGCAGTCAGCCCCAGCATTTT. This codes for CASTPHRGNSSQPQHF. Full variable domain (remainder filled in from reference TRBV11-1 and TRBJ1-5): EAEVAQSPRYKITEKSQAVAFWCDPISGHATLYWYRQILGQGPELLVQFQDESVVDDSQLPKDRFSAERLKGVDSTLKIQPAELGDSAMYLCASTPHRGNSSQPQHFGDGTRLSIL.